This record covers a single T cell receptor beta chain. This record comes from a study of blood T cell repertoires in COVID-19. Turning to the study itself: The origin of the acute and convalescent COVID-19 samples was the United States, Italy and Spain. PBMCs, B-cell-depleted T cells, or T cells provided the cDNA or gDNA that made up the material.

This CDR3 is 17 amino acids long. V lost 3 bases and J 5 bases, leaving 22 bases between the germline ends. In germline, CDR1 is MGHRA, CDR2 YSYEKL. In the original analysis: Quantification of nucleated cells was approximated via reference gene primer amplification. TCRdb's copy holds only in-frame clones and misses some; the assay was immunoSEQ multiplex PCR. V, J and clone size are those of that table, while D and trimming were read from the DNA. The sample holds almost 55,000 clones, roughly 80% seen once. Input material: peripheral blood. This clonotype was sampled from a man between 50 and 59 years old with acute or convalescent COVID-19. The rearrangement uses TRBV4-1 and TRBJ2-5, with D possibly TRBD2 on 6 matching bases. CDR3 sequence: CASSQSAPRGGYETQYF. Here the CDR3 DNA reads TGCGCCAGCAGCCAGTCGGCGCCCCGCGGAGGGTATGAGACCCAGTACTTC.